The 23 T cell receptor beta chains below were found in one sample sequenced in a study of cytomegalovirus exposure and HLA in healthy donors. Primers: 60 Vbeta forward and 13 Jbeta reverse. Libraries were prepared by immunoSEQ multiplex PCR; TCRdb keeps only in-frame clonotypes and omits some of them. The data hold some 180,000 clones, with about 77% observed a single time. Sequencing was carried out using PBMCs. These TCRs come from a woman between 25 and 40 years old in good health and CMV-seronegative.

This chain connects TRBV4-2 to TRBJ1-2; a possible D gene is TRBD1 (6 bases). Germline V gene lookup returns CDR1 LGHNA and CDR2 YNFKEQ. Trimming pared 1 base from V and 0 bases from J, leaving 12 bases between. This CDR3 region has 16 residues. The CDR3 reads CASSQAGGRSNYGYTF. In nucleotides, the CDR3 is TGTGCCAGCAGCCAAGCCGGGGGGCGATCTAACTATGGCTACACCTTC.

J is TRBJ2-2 and V is TRBV19; 7 positions match TRBD1. Germline trimming cut 7 bases from V and 3 bases from J; bases unmatched to any gene: 8. The CDR3 runs to 15 residues. Germline CDR1 is LNHDA and CDR2 is SQIVND (reference sequence). The CDR3 nucleotides are TGTGCCAGTACCTCGAAGGGGGCGGACACCGGGGAGCTGTTTTTT. Encoded protein: CASTSKGADTGELFF.

V usage is TRBV12-5 and J usage is TRBJ1-2; D not resolved. Trimming pared 0 bases from V and 2 bases from J, leaving 7 bases between. CDR1 is LGHNT, CDR2 FRNRAP, per germline. This CDR3 contains 14 residues. The CDR3 here is CASGLVGRNYGYTF. The CDR3 nucleotides are TGTGCTAGTGGTTTGGTAGGGAGAAACTATGGCTACACCTTC.

V usage is TRBV6-5 and J usage is TRBJ2-7, with 7 bases identical to TRBD2. V was pared by 2 bases and J by 4 bases, with 11 bases of the junction left unmatched. CDR1 is MNHEY and CDR2 is SVGAGI in the germline V gene. The CDR3 covers 16 residues. Here the CDR3 DNA reads TGTGCCAGCAGTTACCTCGCGGGGAGGGCCTTTTACGAGCAGTACTTC. Translated: CASSYLAGRAFYEQYF.

The chain recombines TRBV18 with TRBJ2-2, with D unresolved. Per germline, CDR1 KGHSH and CDR2 LQKENI. This CDR3 is 13 amino acids long. Trimming left V 6 bases short and J 4 bases short, with 9 bases between. CDR3 DNA: TGTGCCAGCTCCCCTAGTGGCACCGGGGAGCTGTTTTTT. As protein: CASSPSGTGELFF.

Comments on this clone: Other nucleotide sequences in the sample specify the same CDR3. CDR3 DNA: TGTGCCAGCAGCTTGGGGGACAGGGGCTACGAGCAGTACTTC. Its translation is CASSLGDRGYEQYF. This chain links TRBV5-6 with TRBJ2-7; 10 nucleotides match TRBD1. V shed 0 bases and J 3 bases; nucleotides not matched to a gene: 0. The CDR3 covers 14 residues. Germline V lookup: CDR1 SGHDT, CDR2 YYEEEE.

The V gene is TRBV13, the J gene TRBJ2-1; the match to TRBD2 covers 8 bases. V shed 4 bases, J shed 9 bases, and the junction held 8 bases outside the gene matches. Per the germline V gene, CDR1 is PRHDT and CDR2 is FYEKMQ (reference sequence). CDR3 length: 14 amino acids. CDR3 sequence reads: CASSSAGVTAEQFF. The CDR3 DNA follows: TGTGCCAGCAGCTCAGCGGGAGTTACGGCTGAGCAGTTCTTC.

A few counts support this clone. V and J are TRBV2 and TRBJ2-5, with D maybe TRBD2 (5 bases). The CDR3 runs to 15 residues. Germline-derived CDR1 and CDR2 are SNHLY and FYNNEI. The V end lost 3 bases, the J end lost 5 bases, and 16 bases lay between the germline ends. DNA for the CDR3: TGTGCCAGCAGTGAGACGCCTAGCCAAGGGGAGACCCAGTACTTC. Protein sequence: CASSETPSQGETQYF.

The chain couples TRBV19 to TRBJ2-1; D remains ambiguous. V lost 2 bases to trimming and J lost 4 bases, with 3 bases between them. Per the germline V gene, CDR1 is LNHDA and CDR2 is SQIVND (reference sequence). The CDR3 runs to 12 residues. The CDR3 nucleotides are TGTGCCAGTAGTATATATTACAATGAGCAGTTCTTC. It yields the protein CASSIYYNEQFF. The whole variable domain, filled in from reference TRBV19 and TRBJ2-1, reads DGGITQSPKYLFRKEGQNVTLSCEQNLNHDAMYWYRQDPGQGLRLIYYSQIVNDFQKGDIAEGYSVSREKKESFPLTVTSAQKNPTAFYLCASSIYYNEQFFGPGTRLTVL.

The V call is TRBV5-1, the J call TRBJ2-3; D possibly corresponds to TRBD2 (6 bases). The length of the CDR3 is 15 residues. V was shortened by 0 bases and J by 2 bases, with 10 bases between the two germline ends. Germline loops: CDR1 SGHRS, CDR2 YFSETQ. In DNA form, the CDR3 reads TGCGCCAGCAGCTTGGTGGGACTTATCACAGATACGCAGTATTTT. Protein sequence: CASSLVGLITDTQYF.

This chain links TRBV30 with TRBJ2-6; 9 bases fit TRBD2. Trimming at V came to 3 bases and at J to 0 bases, leaving 6 bases not matched to a gene. This CDR3 is built from 17 residues. Germline V gene data show CDR1 as GTSNPN and CDR2 as SVGIG (reference sequence). CDR3 sequence reads: CAWRVLAGHSGANVLTF. The DNA of the CDR3 is TGTGCCTGGAGGGTTCTAGCGGGGCACTCTGGGGCCAACGTCCTGACTTTC. The variable domain in full, completed from reference TRBV30 and TRBJ2-6, reads SQTIHQWPATLVQPVGSPLSLECTVEGTSNPNLYWYRQAAGRGLQLLFYSVGIGQISSEVPQNLSASRPQDRQFILSSKKLLLSDSGFYLCAWRVLAGHSGANVLTFGAGSRLTVL.

The V call is TRBV6-5, the J call TRBJ2-5, with a weak D call TRBD1 (6 bases). The better agreement between TRBJ2-7 and the DNA end casts doubt on the J call. This CDR3 is built from 15 residues. The V gene's germline CDR1 is MNHEY and CDR2 SVGAGI. The CDR3 spells CASSYGRGPSYEQYF. In DNA, the CDR3 is TGTGCCAGCAGTTACGGCAGGGGCCCCTCCTACGAGCAGTACTTC.

The chain employs TRBV5-1 and TRBJ1-3, with TRBD1 as a possible D gene (6 bases). Germline assignment: CDR1 SGHRS and CDR2 YFSETQ. Trimming removed 4 bases at V and 2 bases at J, with 13 bases between. The CDR3 extends over 15 amino acids. CDR3 residues: CASSPITGPGNTIYF. In DNA, the CDR3 is TGCGCCAGCAGCCCTATTACAGGGCCTGGAAACACCATATATTTT.

The chain is built from TRBV27 and TRBJ2-7; 8 bases match TRBD2. In germline, CDR1 is MNHEY, CDR2 SMNVEV (reference sequence). This CDR3 is built from 15 residues. After removal of 4 bases from V and 0 bases from J, the junction contained 5 bases not matched to a gene. The CDR3 DNA follows: TGTGCCAGCAGTTCAAGCGGGAGCCCCTCCTACGAGCAGTACTTC. It codes for CASSSSGSPSYEQYF.

This chain links TRBV10-2 with TRBJ1-3, with no clear D. Looked up from germline, CDR1 is WSHSY and CDR2 is SAAADI. The CDR3 sequence is 13 residues long. V shed 8 bases and J shed 1 base, with 9 bases lying between them. CDR3 sequence (DNA): TGCGCCAGCTTATCGGGGTCTGGAAACACCATATATTTT. Translated: CASLSGSGNTIYF.

This rearrangement joins TRBV19 to TRBJ2-6; D not resolved. The CDR3 length is 15 residues. The V end was cut by 3 bases, the J end by 0 bases, with 6 bases between. CDR1 and CDR2 (germline): LNHDA, SQIVND (reference sequence). CDR3 region: CASSITDSGANVLTF. In DNA, the CDR3 is TGTGCCAGTAGTATTACAGACTCTGGGGCCAACGTCCTGACTTTC.

The chain recombines TRBV6-5 with TRBJ2-7; 8 bases are shared with TRBD1. The CDR3 totals 16 residues. Germline assignment: CDR1 MNHEY and CDR2 SVGAGI. Trimming cost V 0 bases and J 2 bases; bases outside gene matches: 6. In DNA form, the CDR3 reads TGTGCCAGCAGTTACTCGTCGGGACAGGCTGCCTACGAGCAGTACTTC. This codes for CASSYSSGQAAYEQYF.

The V call is TRBV9, the J call TRBJ1-6; 8 bases align to TRBD1. This CDR3 contains 17 residues. V gave up 0 bases and J gave up 4 bases; unmatched junction bases: 6. Looked up from germline, CDR1 is SGDLS and CDR2 is YYNGEE. The CDR3 loop reads CASSVAGGGPYNSPLHF. In DNA, the CDR3 is TGTGCCAGCAGCGTAGCAGGGGGCGGCCCGTATAATTCACCCCTCCACTTT. Looking up the rest from reference TRBV9 and TRBJ1-6 gives the full variable domain: DSGVTQTPKHLITATGQRVTLRCSPRSGDLSVYWYQQSLDQGLQFLIQYYNGEERAKGNILERFSAQQFPDLHSELNLSSLELGDSALYFCASSVAGGGPYNSPLHFGNGTRLTVT.

This rearrangement joins TRBV5-1 to TRBJ2-5; the D is unclear. TRBJ2-7 matches the DNA end more closely, so the J call is doubtful. Germline V lookup: CDR1 SGHRS, CDR2 YFSETQ. The CDR3 loop spans 15 amino acids. CDR3 coding DNA: TGCGCCAGCAGCTTGTTTCCTGACTTATCCTACGAGCAGTACTTC. It encodes CASSLFPDLSYEQYF.

This chain uses TRBV11-2 with TRBJ1-2; a weak D match, TRBD1 (5 bases). The CDR3 has 12 amino acids. Trimming removed 3 bases from V and 6 bases from J, with 8 bases in between. CDR1 SGHAT and CDR2 FQNNGV come from the germline V gene. The CDR3 loop reads CASSLGGDGYTF. The CDR3, as DNA: TGTGCCAGCAGCTTGGGAGGGGATGGCTACACCTTC. The full variable domain, its missing parts supplied by reference TRBV11-2 and TRBJ1-2, is EAGVAQSPRYKIIEKRQSVAFWCNPISGHATLYWYQQILGQGPKLLIQFQNNGVVDDSQLPKDRFSAERLKGVDSTLKIQPAKLEDSAVYLCASSLGGDGYTFGSGTRLTVV.

The V and J genes are TRBV5-1 and TRBJ2-7; the match to TRBD2 covers 12 bases. J was trimmed by 2 bases and V by 2 bases; bases with no gene match: 11. From germline, CDR1 is SGHRS and CDR2 YFSETQ. This CDR3 spans 18 amino acids. The CDR3, as DNA: TGCGCCAGCAGCTTAACTAGCGGGGGGACTAGCAGGGCCTACGAGCAGTACTTC. Protein product: CASSLTSGGTSRAYEQYF.

This CDR3 is CASSLRHEQFF. The CDR3 DNA reads as TGTGCCAGCAGTTTGAGGCATGAGCAGTTCTTC. The chain couples TRBV28 to TRBJ2-1; the D is unclear. The CDR3 covers 11 residues. Trimming cost V 3 bases and J 8 bases, with 5 bases left between them. Looked up from germline, CDR1 is MDHEN and CDR2 is SYDVKM. The full variable domain, its missing parts supplied by reference TRBV28 and TRBJ2-1, is DVKVTQSSRYLVKRTGEKVFLECVQDMDHENMFWYRQDPGLGLRLIYFSYDVKMKEKGDIPEGYSVSREKKERFSLILESASTNQTSMYLCASSLRHEQFFGPGTRLTVL.

This clone was observed once. Other DNA sequences in this sample translate to the same CDR3. The genes are TRBV5-4 and TRBJ1-3, with D tentatively TRBD1 (6 bases). The V and J ends lost 1 base and 2 bases respectively, with 13 bases between them. Germline V CDR1 and CDR2: SGHNT, YYREEE (reference sequence). This CDR3 has 16 residues. The CDR3 DNA is TGTGCCAGCAGCTTGAGGGGGGGATTCGCTGGAAACACCATATATTTT. Translated: CASSLRGGFAGNTIYF.